This entry concerns a single T cell receptor (beta chain). Antigen specificity is unknown. The sample belongs to a study of vaccination and CD4 T cells after COVID-19. Study context: Post-vaccine specimens were obtained a median roughly 74 days after dose two (range 14 to 241).

Treatment reported: roughly ten-day PBMC culture with coronavirus spike peptide pools or control peptides (ViraFEST assay). CDR3 length: 18 residues. The V segment lost 4 bases and the J segment 2 bases; nucleotides outside the gene matches: 9. CDR1 and CDR2 from the germline V gene are SGHRS and YFSETQ. Cultured CD4+ T-cell DNA underwent Oncomine TCR Beta short-read sequencing. TCRdb re-called the PCR reads with MiXCR, one entry per CDR3 protein. The table shows approximately 15,000 distinct CDR3 sequences, with less than 30% occurring only once. The sequence was collected from a human donor with COVID-19. V gene TRBV5-1 combines with J gene TRBJ2-3; TRBD2 matches at 14 bases. The material sequenced was cultured CD4+ T cells from blood. The CDR3 nucleotides read TGCGCCAGCAGCCCTCGGACTAGCGGGGGGTTGAACACAGATACGCAGTATTTT. Amino acids: CASSPRTSGGLNTDTQYF.